This is a list of T cell receptor beta chains from one sample in a study of cytomegalovirus exposure and HLA in healthy donors. TCRdb's copy holds only in-frame clones and misses some; the assay was immunoSEQ multiplex PCR. The repertoire has 150,000 to 200,000 clones, approximately 80% of them found once; the top ten carry 2.6%. The source material was PBMCs. All receptors derive from a woman between 40 and 55 years old in good health and CMV-seropositive. CDR3s leave out the opening cysteine and the closing phenylalanine or tryptophan. Each record gives: J gene, V gene, CDR3 length, CDR3 protein.

j_call: TRBJ2-6; v_call: TRBV30; cdr3_length: 14; cdr3_aa: AWTPGGNSGANVLT
j_call: TRBJ2-7; v_call: TRBV11-2; cdr3_length: 11; cdr3_aa: ASSLAGAYEQY
j_call: TRBJ2-5; v_call: TRBV5-1; cdr3_length: 11; cdr3_aa: ASSQDIQETQY
j_call: TRBJ2-5; v_call: TRBV11-2; cdr3_length: 12; cdr3_aa: ASSSLAGGETQY
j_call: TRBJ1-1; v_call: TRBV9; cdr3_length: 14; cdr3_aa: ASSTNTGTGNTEAF
j_call: TRBJ2-3; v_call: TRBV13; cdr3_length: 14; cdr3_aa: ASSGGTSGVTDTQY
j_call: .; v_call: TRBV10-3; cdr3_length: 10; cdr3_aa: AITDSSYEQY
j_call: TRBJ1-5; v_call: TRBV7-2; cdr3_length: 13; cdr3_aa: ASSLGAGLYQPQH
j_call: TRBJ2-7; v_call: TRBV10-3; cdr3_length: 15; cdr3_aa: AISESVTGGPSYEQY
j_call: TRBJ1-2; v_call: TRBV6-5; cdr3_length: 11; cdr3_aa: ASFSDSTYGYT
j_call: TRBJ1-1; v_call: TRBV7-2; cdr3_length: 13; cdr3_aa: ASTPRGQANTEAF
j_call: TRBJ2-7; v_call: TRBV18; cdr3_length: 11; cdr3_aa: ASSAGQPYEQY
j_call: TRBJ2-2; v_call: TRBV12-2; cdr3_length: 16; cdr3_aa: ASRSQTSGGASSGELF
j_call: TRBJ1-3; v_call: TRBV18; cdr3_length: 14; cdr3_aa: ASSPSDMQTGNTIY
j_call: TRBJ2-3; v_call: TRBV5-4; cdr3_length: 14; cdr3_aa: ASSETSGRLADTQY
j_call: TRBJ2-1; v_call: TRBV6-6; cdr3_length: 12; cdr3_aa: ASSSRDRNNEQF
j_call: TRBJ2-5; v_call: TRBV5-1; cdr3_length: 12; cdr3_aa: ASSFQGGQETQY
j_call: TRBJ1-2; v_call: TRBV5-1; cdr3_length: 11; cdr3_aa: ASTGRRVYGYT
j_call: TRBJ2-7; v_call: TRBV27; cdr3_length: 14; cdr3_aa: ASSPRVAGLSYEQY
j_call: TRBJ1-2; v_call: TRBV18; cdr3_length: 15; cdr3_aa: ASSPVPGQGSPLSYT
j_call: TRBJ1-1; v_call: TRBV2; cdr3_length: 12; cdr3_aa: ATHLGLVNTEAF
j_call: TRBJ2-7; v_call: TRBV9; cdr3_length: 13; cdr3_aa: ASSVLAGGPGEQY
j_call: TRBJ2-5; v_call: TRBV14; cdr3_length: 15; cdr3_aa: ASSQVSSGRLWETQY
j_call: TRBJ2-3; v_call: TRBV7-2; cdr3_length: 13; cdr3_aa: ASSLVGQGADTQY
j_call: TRBJ1-4; v_call: TRBV5-1; cdr3_length: 13; cdr3_aa: ASSSQGVTNEKLF
j_call: TRBJ2-1; v_call: TRBV6-5; cdr3_length: 14; cdr3_aa: ASSYKGASYRNEQF
j_call: TRBJ1-1; v_call: TRBV4-3; cdr3_length: 14; cdr3_aa: ASSREPGQKNTEAF
j_call: TRBJ2-3; v_call: TRBV5-1; cdr3_length: 11; cdr3_aa: ATQRGEADTQY
j_call: TRBJ2-1; v_call: TRBV19; cdr3_length: 13; cdr3_aa: ASSITGVSYNEQF
j_call: TRBJ1-1; v_call: TRBV6-1; cdr3_length: 12; cdr3_aa: ASSERGRNTEAF
j_call: TRBJ1-4; v_call: TRBV4-1; cdr3_length: 12; cdr3_aa: ASSQGQGGEKLF